This entry lists 27 T cell receptor beta chains sequenced from one sample in a study of blood T cell repertoires in COVID-19. Assay used: immunoSEQ multiplex PCR; TCRdb lists only in-frame clones, some missing. This table holds fewer than 350,000 clones, 90% found once. Sequenced sample: PBMCs or T cells enriched from blood (not recorded which). The source is a woman aged 18-35 years with acute COVID-19.

V usage is TRBV6-5 and J usage is TRBJ1-1; D perhaps matches TRBD1 (5 bases). Trimming removed 4 bases from V and 1 base from J, with 16 bases in between. From germline, CDR1 is MNHEY and CDR2 SVGAGI. The CDR3 sequence is 16 residues long. Here the CDR3 DNA reads TGTGCCAGCAGTTTTTCGGGGCGCGGGACGAACACTGAAGCTTTCTTT. Its translation: CASSFSGRGTNTEAFF.

The J gene is TRBJ1-1, the V gene TRBV19, with D uncertain. This CDR3 contains 13 residues. The V gene's germline CDR1 is LNHDA and CDR2 SQIVND (reference sequence). Trimming took off 3 bases at V and 1 base at J, with 6 bases between the two ends. Here the CDR3 reads CASSMSSNTEAFF. DNA for the CDR3: TGTGCCAGTAGTATGTCATCGAACACTGAAGCTTTCTTT. Looking up the rest from reference TRBV19 and TRBJ1-1 gives the full variable domain: DGGITQSPKYLFRKEGQNVTLSCEQNLNHDAMYWYRQDPGQGLRLIYYSQIVNDFQKGDIAEGYSVSREKKESFPLTVTSAQKNPTAFYLCASSMSSNTEAFFGQGTRLTVV.

The chain links TRBV7-9 to TRBJ2-1; a weak D match, TRBD1 (6 bases). Trimming stripped 5 bases from V and 9 bases from J, with 20 bases between. This CDR3 has 15 residues. Germline CDR1 is SEHNR and CDR2 is FQNEAQ (reference sequence). The CDR3 spells CASSPTGISTGEQFF. The CDR3 DNA reads as TGTGCCAGCAGCCCAACAGGGATTTCAACAGGTGAGCAGTTCTTC.

This chain uses TRBV28 with TRBJ2-7; D may be TRBD2 (7 bases). V was pared by 7 bases and J by 4 bases, with 23 bases between. The germline gives CDR1 MDHEN, CDR2 SYDVKM. The CDR3 extends over 16 amino acids. DNA for the CDR3: TGTGCCAGCACCCCCGGGGGGCTAGCGGATGCTTACGAGCAGTACTTC. Its protein product is CASTPGGLADAYEQYF.

The rearrangement links TRBV14 to TRBJ2-7; D is possibly TRBD2 (6 bases). V dropped 4 bases and J dropped 2 bases, with 12 bases sitting between them. Germline CDR1 SGHDN, CDR2 FVKESK. This CDR3 has 14 amino acids. The CDR3 DNA is TGTGCCAGCAGCCCCCGACTAGATGCCTACGAGCAGTACTTC. This encodes CASSPRLDAYEQYF.

The chain is built from TRBV5-1 and TRBJ2-7; 13 nucleotides match TRBD2. There are 15 residues in the CDR3. The germline V gene encodes CDR1 SGHRS and CDR2 YFSETQ. V lost 1 base and J lost 6; bases outside the gene matches: 4. The DNA for the CDR3 is TGCGCCAGCAGCTTGATACTAGCGGGAGGGGGCGAGCAGTACTTC. Its protein product is CASSLILAGGGEQYF.

There are a few counts of this clone. J is TRBJ2-5 and V is TRBV27; 9 nucleotides agree with TRBD1. The germline V gene encodes CDR1 MNHEY and CDR2 SMNVEV (reference sequence). With 7 bases clipped from V and 5 bases from J, the junction kept 11 bases outside the gene matches. The CDR3 has 15 amino acids. The CDR3 DNA sequence: TGTGCCAGCAAACTAATGACAGGGGGTAGGGAGACCCAGTACTTC. It encodes CASKLMTGGRETQYF.

V and J are TRBV19 and TRBJ2-7; 10 nucleotides agree with TRBD2. Germline V gene lookup returns CDR1 LNHDA and CDR2 SQIVND (reference sequence). The CDR3 is 13 amino acids. Trimming cost V 7 bases and J 5 bases; bases outside gene matches: 5. CDR3 sequence: CASNTGLANEQYF. The CDR3 DNA reads TGTGCCAGTAACACGGGACTAGCGAACGAGCAGTACTTC.

CDR3 protein: CASSSVDEQFF. DNA of the CDR3: TGTGCCAGCAGTTCAGTCGATGAGCAGTTCTTC. The chain carries TRBV12-3 or TRBV12-4 and TRBJ2-1; unclear D gene. The CDR3 has 11 residues. The V gene lost 4 bases and the J gene lost 8 bases, with 6 bases spanning the gap.

This clone was detected only once. The chain is built from TRBV27 and TRBJ2-1; 9 nucleotides align to TRBD2. The CDR3 covers 17 residues. Germline assignment: CDR1 MNHEY and CDR2 SMNVEV (reference sequence). Germline trimming cut 5 bases from V and 1 base from J; bases unmatched to any gene: 9. Here the CDR3 DNA reads TGTGCCAGCAGTCTAGGAGGACTAGCGACTTCCTACAATGAGCAGTTCTTC. Translating it yields CASSLGGLATSYNEQFF.

The chain carries TRBV29-1 and TRBJ1-2; no clear D gene. This CDR3 comprises 13 residues. CDR1 and CDR2 from the germline V gene are SQVTM and ANQGSEA. Trimming left V 1 base short and J 0 bases short, with 6 bases between. The CDR3 loop reads CSVEGSANYGYTF. The CDR3 DNA sequence: TGCAGCGTTGAAGGGTCAGCTAACTATGGCTACACCTTC. The whole variable domain, remainder taken from reference TRBV29-1 and TRBJ1-2, is SAVISQKPSRDICQRGTSLTIQCQVDSQVTMMFWYRQQPGQSLTLIATANQGSEATYESGFVIDKFPISRPNLTFSTLTVSNMSPEDSSIYLCSVEGSANYGYTFGSGTRLTVV.

V and J are TRBV29-1 and TRBJ1-2, with 9 bases lining up with TRBD1. CDR1 and CDR2 from the germline V gene are SQVTM and ANQGSEA. V dropped 5 bases and J dropped 8; count of bases not matched to a gene: 9. The CDR3 has 13 residues. The DNA of the CDR3 is TGCAGCGTTCCCGGGACAGGGCTTTGGGGCTACACCTTC. Translating gives CSVPGTGLWGYTF. Full variable domain (rest looked up from reference TRBV29-1 and TRBJ1-2): SAVISQKPSRDICQRGTSLTIQCQVDSQVTMMFWYRQQPGQSLTLIATANQGSEATYESGFVIDKFPISRPNLTFSTLTVSNMSPEDSSIYLCSVPGTGLWGYTFGSGTRLTVV.

The chain is built from TRBV7-9 and TRBJ2-1; 9 bases agree with TRBD2. The CDR3 has 16 residues. Trimming removed 5 bases from V and 8 bases from J; junction bases left unmatched: 13. The germline gives CDR1 SEHNR, CDR2 FQNEAQ (reference sequence). The DNA for the CDR3 is TGTGCCAGCAGCCCCCTTTTAGCGGGAGAACGACATGAGCAGTTCTTC. Translation: CASSPLLAGERHEQFF.

V is TRBV19 and J is TRBJ2-5; the match to TRBD2 covers 9 bases. CDR1 is LNHDA, CDR2 SQIVND, per germline (reference sequence). J gave up 0 bases and V 4 bases, and 9 bases lay outside the gene matches. This CDR3 region has 17 residues. Here the CDR3 reads CASSNLGLAGYQETQYF. Here the CDR3 DNA reads TGTGCCAGTAGTAACTTGGGCCTAGCGGGGTACCAAGAGACCCAGTACTTC.

In this sample, this clone turned up once. The V and J genes are TRBV4-2 and TRBJ2-7; TRBD2 is a possible D gene (6 bases). This CDR3 spans 15 amino acids. The V end was cut by 0 bases, the J end by 4 bases, with 13 bases between. CDR1 is LGHNA and CDR2 is YNFKEQ in the germline V gene. The CDR3 protein is CASSQERGIAYEQYF. The CDR3 region has the DNA TGTGCCAGCAGCCAAGAACGGGGGATCGCGTACGAGCAGTACTTC.

The chain links TRBV2 to TRBJ2-1, with D maybe TRBD2 (5 bases). Germline values: CDR1 SNHLY, CDR2 FYNNEI. CDR3 size: 13 residues. V lost 8 bases, J lost 9 bases, and 17 bases lay in between. The CDR3: CASQLVAKSEQFF. As DNA, the CDR3 is TGTGCCAGCCAATTAGTAGCGAAGAGTGAGCAGTTCTTC.

The chain has TRBV10-1 and TRBJ2-6; 8 bases match TRBD2. CDR3 length: 18 amino acids. With V trimmed by 8 bases and J by 0 bases, 12 bases remained unmatched. Per the germline V gene, CDR1 is WNHNN and CDR2 is SYGVQD (reference sequence). The DNA for the CDR3 is TGCGCCAGCGCCATCCGGGGGGGGCCCTACTCTGGGGCCAACGTCCTGACTTTC. Its translation is CASAIRGGPYSGANVLTF.

The chain employs TRBV5-1 and TRBJ2-7, with 9 nucleotides matching TRBD1. Germline V gene lookup returns CDR1 SGHRS and CDR2 YFSETQ. Trimming took 3 bases from V and 6 from J; bases not matched to a gene: 7. The CDR3 has 14 residues. CDR3 amino acids: CASSSGTGSAEQYF. As DNA, the CDR3 is TGCGCCAGCAGCTCCGGGACAGGGTCCGCCGAGCAGTACTTC.

This sequence joins TRBV18 and TRBJ1-6; 8 bases align to TRBD1. CDR1 is KGHSH, CDR2 LQKENI, per germline. V was clipped by 6 bases and J by 10 bases; unmatched bases: 8. This CDR3 spans 14 amino acids. The CDR3 loop reads CASSLGQGVSPLHF. The CDR3 DNA reads as TGTGCCAGCTCTCTTGGACAGGGCGTATCACCCCTCCACTTT.

A single count supports this clone. The J gene is TRBJ2-3, the V gene TRBV5-4; 7 bases match TRBD1. Germline CDR1 SGHNT, CDR2 YYREEE (reference sequence). With V trimmed by 4 bases and J by 1 base, 3 bases remained unmatched. This CDR3 region has 14 residues. CDR3 sequence: CASSTGQRTDTQYF. The CDR3 region has the DNA TGTGCCAGCAGCACGGGACAGCGCACAGATACGCAGTATTTT.

This clone was observed once. V gene TRBV28 combines with J gene TRBJ1-5, with D unclear. This CDR3 contains 16 residues. The V end lost 5 bases, the J end lost 0 bases, and 14 bases lay between the germline ends. Germline CDR1 reads MDHEN; CDR2 reads SYDVKM. Here the CDR3 DNA reads TGTGCCAGCAGTCCCCCGGGGTCCATTAGCAATCAGCCCCAGCATTTT. It is translated as CASSPPGSISNQPQHF.

The genes are TRBV6-1 and TRBJ1-1; D call uncertain. CDR1 is MNHNS, CDR2 SASEGT, per germline. Trimming took 2 bases from V and 3 from J, leaving 4 bases between them. The CDR3 is 12 residues long. Written as DNA, the CDR3 is TGTGCCAGCAGTGAACGGTACACTGAAGCTTTCTTT. Amino acids: CASSERYTEAFF.

J is TRBJ2-2 and V is TRBV4-2, with D tentatively TRBD2 (6 bases). V lost 7 bases to trimming and J lost 6 bases, with 21 bases between them. The germline V gene has CDR1 LGHNA and CDR2 YNFKEQ. The CDR3 runs to 16 residues. CDR3 bases: TGTGCCAGCAAATCGGACTCCGGCGGGATAGCCGGGGAGCTGTTTTTT. Amino acids: CASKSDSGGIAGELFF.

V usage is TRBV3-1 (or the pseudogene TRBV3-2) and J usage is TRBJ2-7; 10 bases line up with TRBD2. This CDR3 region has 18 residues. The trim removed 0 bases at V and 3 bases at J, leaving 11 bases unmatched. Germline V gene sequence: CDR1 LGHDT, CDR2 YNNKEL (reference sequence). The CDR3 region has the DNA TGTGCCAGCAGCCAAGATACATGGGCTAGCGGGAGTTACTACGAGCAGTACTTC. Amino acids: CASSQDTWASGSYYEQYF.

The chain recombines TRBV30 with TRBJ2-7, with TRBD2 as a possible D gene (5 bases). The CDR3 sequence is 13 residues long. Trimming pared 2 bases from V and 2 bases from J, leaving 10 bases between. The V gene's germline CDR1 is GTSNPN and CDR2 SVGIG (reference sequence). This CDR3 reads CAWSLDSTYEQYF. The CDR3 nucleotides read TGTGCCTGGAGTCTGGACTCAACCTACGAGCAGTACTTC.

V usage is TRBV27 and J usage is TRBJ2-1; maybe TRBD2 (6 bases). The ends were cut back, 0 bases at V and 9 bases at J, with 6 bases in the middle. CDR1 is MNHEY and CDR2 is SMNVEV in the germline V gene (reference sequence). The CDR3 sequence is 12 residues long. The CDR3: CASSLSTSEQFF. The CDR3 DNA reads TGTGCCAGCAGTTTATCGACTAGTGAGCAGTTCTTC.

The CDR3 is CASSPLGLAGTDTQYF. The CDR3 region has the DNA TGTGCCAGCAGCCCCCTCGGACTAGCGGGAACAGATACGCAGTATTTT. J is TRBJ2-3 and V is TRBV7-8; 12 bases are a match to TRBD2. This CDR3 is built from 16 residues. The V segment lost 5 bases and the J segment 3 bases; nucleotides outside the gene matches: 6. CDR1 is SGHVS, CDR2 FQNEAQ, per germline.